This T cell receptor beta chain was sequenced for a study of T cell responses to AZD1222 COVID-19 vaccine. General study findings and limits: Possibly, clonal diversity was underestimated; donors were largely white British and included more females.

Regarding this clone: Its antigen remains unidentified.

Produced via immunoSEQ multiplex PCR; TCRdb's table is partial and in-frame only. The data hold 160,000 or so clones, with 88% observed a single time. The germline V gene encodes CDR1 SQVTM and CDR2 ANQGSEA. V was trimmed by 7 bases and J by 6 bases, leaving 14 bases between them. There are 12 residues in the CDR3. This TCR came from an adult in good health. The sample was peripheral blood, taken on day 0 of AZD1222 vaccination. The rearrangement links TRBV29-1 to TRBJ2-3; no clear D gene. CDR3 sequence (DNA): TGCAGCGCCGAGTCGTCCGTCGATACGCAGTATTTT. This sequence encodes CSAESSVDTQYF.